This T cell receptor beta chain was sequenced during a study of molecular identifiers for immune sequencing clone quantification. Looking at the study overall: Replicate RNA came from 20,000 or 100,000 naive CD8 cells and was split five ways, and four parts were sequenced. Study-level results: Clone sizes that are highly expanded could be underestimated when identical TCR molecules share a barcode.

This clonotype turned up a few times. The antigen is not known. As previously described, bulk TCR libraries were made using listed TCR primers. TCRdb analysed the PCR reads with MiXCR anew, one entry per CDR3 protein. This sample yields fewer than 350,000 distinct CDR3 sequences, of which 24% are seen a single time; 0.65% to 0.75% belongs to the top ten. Naive CD8 T cells were FACS-sorted by CD8+CD4-CCR7+CD45RA+ markers. Sequencing used naive CD8+ T cells from blood, with Jurkat cell RNA spiked in. Documented subset: FACS-sorted CD8+CD4-CCR7+CD45RA+ naive T cells. This TCR came from a human donor in good health. Some libraries in this study had Jurkat cell RNA spiked in.

The CDR3 DNA sequence: TGTGCCAGCAGCTTAGCGCTGGGTGAAGGCACCATATATTTT. It specifies CASSLALGEGTIYF. The chain links TRBV7-9 to TRBJ1-3; the D is unclear. Germline V lookup: CDR1 SEHNR, CDR2 FQNEAQ (reference sequence). The ends were cut back, 0 bases at V and 9 bases at J, with 12 bases in the middle. CDR3 size: 14 residues. The variable domain in full, completed from reference TRBV7-9 and TRBJ1-3, reads DTGVSQNPRHKITKRGQNVTFRCDPISEHNRLYWYRQTLGQGPEFLTYFQNEAQLEKSRLLSDRFSAERPKGSFSTLEIQRTEQGDSAMYLCASSLALGEGTIYFGEGSWLTVV.